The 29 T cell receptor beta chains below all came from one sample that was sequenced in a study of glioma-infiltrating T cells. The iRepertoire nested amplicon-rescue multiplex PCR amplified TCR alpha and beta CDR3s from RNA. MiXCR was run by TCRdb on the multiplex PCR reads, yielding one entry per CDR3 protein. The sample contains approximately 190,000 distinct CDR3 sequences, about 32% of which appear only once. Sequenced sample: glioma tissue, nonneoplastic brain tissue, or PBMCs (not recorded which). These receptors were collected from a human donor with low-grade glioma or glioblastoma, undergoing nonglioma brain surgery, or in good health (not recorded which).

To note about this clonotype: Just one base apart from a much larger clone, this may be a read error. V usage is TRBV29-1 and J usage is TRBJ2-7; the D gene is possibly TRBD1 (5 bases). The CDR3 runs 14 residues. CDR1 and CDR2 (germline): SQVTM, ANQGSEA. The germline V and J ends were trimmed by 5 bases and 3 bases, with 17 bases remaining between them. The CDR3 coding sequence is TGCAGCGTTCTGACAGAGTACTGGGACTACGAGCAGTACTTC. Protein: CSVLTEYWDYEQYF.

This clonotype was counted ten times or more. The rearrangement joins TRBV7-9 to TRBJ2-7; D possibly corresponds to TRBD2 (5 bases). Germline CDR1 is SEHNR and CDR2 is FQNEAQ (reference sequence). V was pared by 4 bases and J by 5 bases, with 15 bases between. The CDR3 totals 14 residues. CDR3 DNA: TGTGCCAGCAGCTCCCCCGGACTCGCAGACGAGCAGTACTTC. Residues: CASSSPGLADEQYF.

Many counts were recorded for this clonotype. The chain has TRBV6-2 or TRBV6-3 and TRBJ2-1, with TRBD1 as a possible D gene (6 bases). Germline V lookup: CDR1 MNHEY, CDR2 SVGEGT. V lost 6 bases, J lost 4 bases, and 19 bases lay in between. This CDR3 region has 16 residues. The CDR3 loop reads CASRLGGWGQYNEQFF. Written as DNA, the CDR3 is TGTGCCAGCAGACTCGGCGGTTGGGGGCAATACAATGAGCAGTTCTTC.

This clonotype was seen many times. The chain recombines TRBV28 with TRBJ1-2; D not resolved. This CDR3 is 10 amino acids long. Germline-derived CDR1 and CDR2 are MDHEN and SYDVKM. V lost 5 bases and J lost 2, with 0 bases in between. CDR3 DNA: TGTGCCAGCAGTAACTATGGCTACACCTTC. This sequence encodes CASSNYGYTF.

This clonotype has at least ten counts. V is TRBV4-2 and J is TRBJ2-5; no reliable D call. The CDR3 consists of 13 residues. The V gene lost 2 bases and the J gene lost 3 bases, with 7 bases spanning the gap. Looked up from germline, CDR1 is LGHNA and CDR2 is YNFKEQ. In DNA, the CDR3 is TGTGCCAGCAGCCAAAATCCTGAAGAGACCCAGTACTTC. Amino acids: CASSQNPEETQYF.

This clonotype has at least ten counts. The CDR3 spells CASNPTGYNEQFF. The CDR3 DNA reads TGTGCCAGCAACCCGACAGGGTACAATGAGCAGTTCTTC. The chain combines TRBV2 with TRBJ2-1; 7 nucleotides align to TRBD1. Trimming removed 7 bases from V and 4 bases from J; junction bases left unmatched: 4. CDR3 length equals 13 residues. Germline V gene data show CDR1 as SNHLY and CDR2 as FYNNEI.

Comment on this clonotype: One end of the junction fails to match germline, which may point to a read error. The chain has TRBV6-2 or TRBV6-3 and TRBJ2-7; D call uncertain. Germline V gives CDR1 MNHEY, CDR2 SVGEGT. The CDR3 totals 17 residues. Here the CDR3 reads CAISQAGDVRSSYDQYF. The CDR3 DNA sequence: TGTGCCATCAGTCAGGCTGGAGATGTTCGGAGCTCCTACGATCAGTACTTC.

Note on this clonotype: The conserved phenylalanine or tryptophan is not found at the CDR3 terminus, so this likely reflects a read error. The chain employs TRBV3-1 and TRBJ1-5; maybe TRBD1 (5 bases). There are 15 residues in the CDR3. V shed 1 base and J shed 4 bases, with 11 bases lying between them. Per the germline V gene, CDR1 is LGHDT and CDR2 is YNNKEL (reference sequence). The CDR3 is CASSQGNRGNQPQHL. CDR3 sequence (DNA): TGTGCCAGCAGCCAAGGTAATAGGGGAAATCAGCCCCAGCATCTT.

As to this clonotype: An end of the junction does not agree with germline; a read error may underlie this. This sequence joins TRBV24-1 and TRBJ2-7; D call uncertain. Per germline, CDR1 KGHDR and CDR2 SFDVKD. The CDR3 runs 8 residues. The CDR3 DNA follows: TGTGCCACCGGGATTGGGAACTTC. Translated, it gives CATGIGNF.

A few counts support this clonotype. The chain's CDR3 is CASSLTAGTETQYF. CDR3 DNA sequence: TGTGCCAGCAGCTTAACAGCAGGCACAGAGACCCAGTACTTC. This chain joins TRBV7-9 and TRBJ2-5; no reliable D call. The CDR3 runs to 14 residues. Per germline, CDR1 SEHNR and CDR2 FQNEAQ (reference sequence). V was shortened by 2 bases and J by 4 bases, with 11 bases between the two germline ends.

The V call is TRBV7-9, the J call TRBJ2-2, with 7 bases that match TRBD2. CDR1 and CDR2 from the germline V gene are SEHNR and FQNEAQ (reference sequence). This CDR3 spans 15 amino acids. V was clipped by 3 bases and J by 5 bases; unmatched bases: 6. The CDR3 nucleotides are TGTGCCAGCAGCTTGGGGGAGGGCCGGACCGGGGAGCTGTTTTTT. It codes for CASSLGEGRTGELFF.

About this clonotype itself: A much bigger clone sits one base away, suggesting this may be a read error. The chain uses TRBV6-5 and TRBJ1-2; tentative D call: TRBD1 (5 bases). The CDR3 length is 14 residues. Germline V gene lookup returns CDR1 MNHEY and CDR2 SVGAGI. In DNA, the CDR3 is TGTGCCATCAAGGCGGACAACCTAAACTATGGCTACAACTTC. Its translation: CAIKADNLNYGYNF.

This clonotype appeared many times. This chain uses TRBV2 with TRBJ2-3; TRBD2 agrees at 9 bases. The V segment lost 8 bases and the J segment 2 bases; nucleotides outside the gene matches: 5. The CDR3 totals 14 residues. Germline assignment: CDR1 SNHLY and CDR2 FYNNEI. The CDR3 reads CASGLALPTDTQYF. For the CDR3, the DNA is TGTGCCAGCGGACTAGCGCTTCCCACAGATACGCAGTATTTT.

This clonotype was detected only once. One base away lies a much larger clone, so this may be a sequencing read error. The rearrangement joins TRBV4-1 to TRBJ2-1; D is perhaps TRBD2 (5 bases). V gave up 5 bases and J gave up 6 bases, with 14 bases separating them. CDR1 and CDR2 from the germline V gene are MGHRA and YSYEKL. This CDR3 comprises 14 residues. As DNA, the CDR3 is TGCGCCAGCAGCTACTTCACCGAGGGCAATGAGCAGTTCTTC. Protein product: CASSYFTEGNEQFF.

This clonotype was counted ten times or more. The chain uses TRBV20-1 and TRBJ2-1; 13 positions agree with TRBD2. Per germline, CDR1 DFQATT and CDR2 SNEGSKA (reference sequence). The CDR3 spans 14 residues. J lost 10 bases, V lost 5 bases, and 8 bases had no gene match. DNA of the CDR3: TGCAGTGCTGGGGGGACTAGCGGGATGGGCGAGCAGTTCTTC. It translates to CSAGGTSGMGEQFF.

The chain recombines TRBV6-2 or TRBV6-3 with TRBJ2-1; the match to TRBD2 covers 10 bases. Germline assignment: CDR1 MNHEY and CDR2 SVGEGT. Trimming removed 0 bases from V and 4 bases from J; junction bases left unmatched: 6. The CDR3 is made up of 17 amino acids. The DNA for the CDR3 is TGTGCCAGCAGTTACTCCGGACGAGCGGGGGGGTACAATGAGCAGTTCTTC. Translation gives CASSYSGRAGGYNEQFF.

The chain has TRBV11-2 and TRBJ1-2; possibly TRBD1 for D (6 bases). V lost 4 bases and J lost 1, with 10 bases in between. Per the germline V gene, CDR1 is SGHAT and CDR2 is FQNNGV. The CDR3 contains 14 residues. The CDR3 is CASSWTDSNYGYTF. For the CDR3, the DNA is TGTGCCAGCAGCTGGACGGACAGTAACTATGGCTACACCTTC.

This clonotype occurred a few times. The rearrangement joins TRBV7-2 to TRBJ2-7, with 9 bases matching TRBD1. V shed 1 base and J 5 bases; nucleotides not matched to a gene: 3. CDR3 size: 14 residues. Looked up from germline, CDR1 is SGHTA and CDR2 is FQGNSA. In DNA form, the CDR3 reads TGTGCCAGCAGCTTAGGGACAGGGGTTCACGAGCAGTACTTC. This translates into CASSLGTGVHEQYF.

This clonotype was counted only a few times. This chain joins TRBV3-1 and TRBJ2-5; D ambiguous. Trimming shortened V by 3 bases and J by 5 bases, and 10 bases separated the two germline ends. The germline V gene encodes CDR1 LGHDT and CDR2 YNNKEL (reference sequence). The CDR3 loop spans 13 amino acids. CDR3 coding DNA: TGTGCCAGCAGCCAGTTAGGTGTGGAGACCCAGTACTTC. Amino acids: CASSQLGVETQYF.

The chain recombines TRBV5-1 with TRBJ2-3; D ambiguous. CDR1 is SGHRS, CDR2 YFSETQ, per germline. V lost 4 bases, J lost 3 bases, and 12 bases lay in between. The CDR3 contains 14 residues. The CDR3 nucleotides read TGCGCCAGCAGCCCCTGGGCGAGGACAGATACGCAGTATTTT. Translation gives CASSPWARTDTQYF.

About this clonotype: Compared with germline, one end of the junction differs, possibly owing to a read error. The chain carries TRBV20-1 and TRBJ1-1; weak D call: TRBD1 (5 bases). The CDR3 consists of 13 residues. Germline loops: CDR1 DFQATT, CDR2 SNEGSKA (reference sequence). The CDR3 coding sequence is TGCAGTGCTAGACAGGGAACGAGCGCTGAAGCTTCCTTT. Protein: CSARQGTSAEASF.

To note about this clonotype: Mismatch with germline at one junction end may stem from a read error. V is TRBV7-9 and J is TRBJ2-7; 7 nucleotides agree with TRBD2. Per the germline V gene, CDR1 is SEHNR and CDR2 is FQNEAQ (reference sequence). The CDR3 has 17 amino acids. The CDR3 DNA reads TGTGCCAGCAGCTACACCTTTTTGCGGGGAGGGGCCTATGAGCAGTACTTC. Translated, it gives CASSYTFLRGGAYEQYF.

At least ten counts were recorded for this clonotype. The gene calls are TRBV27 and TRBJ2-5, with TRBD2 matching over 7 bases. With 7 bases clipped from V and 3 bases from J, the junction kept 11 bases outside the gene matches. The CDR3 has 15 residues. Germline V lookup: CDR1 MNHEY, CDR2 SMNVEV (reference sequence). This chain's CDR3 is CASNGAGAGEETQYF. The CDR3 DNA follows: TGTGCCAGCAATGGGGCGGGAGCCGGAGAAGAGACCCAGTACTTC.

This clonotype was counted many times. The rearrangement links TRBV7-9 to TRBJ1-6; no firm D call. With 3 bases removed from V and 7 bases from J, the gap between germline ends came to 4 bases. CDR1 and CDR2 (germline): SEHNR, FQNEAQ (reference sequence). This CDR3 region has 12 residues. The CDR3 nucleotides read TGTGCCAGCAGCTTTCCAAATTCACCCCTCCACTTT. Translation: CASSFPNSPLHF.

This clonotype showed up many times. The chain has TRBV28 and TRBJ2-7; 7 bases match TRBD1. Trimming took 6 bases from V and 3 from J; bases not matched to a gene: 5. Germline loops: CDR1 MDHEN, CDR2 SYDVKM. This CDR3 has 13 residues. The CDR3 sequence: CASRPGTDYEQYF. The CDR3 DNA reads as TGTGCCAGCAGGCCTGGGACAGACTACGAGCAGTACTTC.

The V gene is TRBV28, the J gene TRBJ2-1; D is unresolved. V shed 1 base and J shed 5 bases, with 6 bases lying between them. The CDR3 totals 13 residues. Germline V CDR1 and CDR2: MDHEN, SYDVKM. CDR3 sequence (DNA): TGTGCCAGCAGTTTATCCTCAGACAATGAGCAGTTCTTC. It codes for CASSLSSDNEQFF.

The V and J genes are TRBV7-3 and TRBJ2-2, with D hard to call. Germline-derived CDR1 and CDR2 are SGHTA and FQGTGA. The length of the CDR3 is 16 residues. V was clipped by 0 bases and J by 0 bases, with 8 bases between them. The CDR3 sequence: CASSLTAGPNTGELFF. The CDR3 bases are TGTGCCAGCAGCTTAACGGCCGGGCCGAACACCGGGGAGCTGTTTTTT. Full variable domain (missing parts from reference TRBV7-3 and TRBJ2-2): GAGVSQTPSNKVTEKGKYVELRCDPISGHTALYWYRQSLGQGPEFLIYFQGTGAADDSGLPNDRFFAVRPEGSVSTLKIQRTERGDSAVYLCASSLTAGPNTGELFFGEGSRLTVL.

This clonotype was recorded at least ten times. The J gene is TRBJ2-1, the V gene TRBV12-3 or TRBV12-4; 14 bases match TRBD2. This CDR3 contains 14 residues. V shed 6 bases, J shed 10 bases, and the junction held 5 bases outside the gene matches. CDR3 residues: CASRGTSGGGEQFF. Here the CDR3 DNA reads TGTGCCAGCAGAGGGACTAGCGGGGGAGGGGAGCAGTTCTTC.

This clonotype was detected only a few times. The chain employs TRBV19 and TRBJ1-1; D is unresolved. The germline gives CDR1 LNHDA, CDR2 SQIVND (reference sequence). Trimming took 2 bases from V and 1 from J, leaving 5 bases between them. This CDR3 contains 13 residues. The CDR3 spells CASSITPNTEAFF. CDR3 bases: TGTGCCAGTAGTATAACCCCGAACACTGAAGCTTTCTTT. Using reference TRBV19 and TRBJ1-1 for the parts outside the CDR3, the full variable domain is DGGITQSPKYLFRKEGQNVTLSCEQNLNHDAMYWYRQDPGQGLRLIYYSQIVNDFQKGDIAEGYSVSREKKESFPLTVTSAQKNPTAFYLCASSITPNTEAFFGQGTRLTVV.